A selection of T cell receptor beta chains follows, all from one sample in a study of shared clonotypes between healthy human individuals. TCRdb's copy holds only in-frame clones and misses some; the assay was immunoSEQ multiplex PCR. Among under 1 million clones listed, almost 95% were seen once. The specimen was naive CD8+ T cells sorted from blood. These receptors all stem from a man younger than 40 in good health. CDR3s include the opening cysteine and the closing phenylalanine or tryptophan. D genes are given only for firm matches. Rows give clone size only sometimes, using once, few, many, or a class for an expanded clone.

CDR3nt: TGTGCCAGCAGTCACAGCCGGGACAGGGTGCACGAGCAGTACTTC; CDR3aa: CASSHSRDRVHEQYF; abundance: -; j_gene: TRBJ2-7; v_gene: TRBV7-9; d_gene: TRBD1
CDR3nt: TGTGCCAGCAGTAAGACCTCCTACAATGAGCAGTTCTTC; CDR3aa: CASSKTSYNEQFF; abundance: -; j_gene: TRBJ2-1; v_gene: TRBV27; d_gene: -
CDR3nt: TGTGCCACCAGCAGAACTGCTGGGACAGGGTCTTCCTACGAGCAGTACTTC; CDR3aa: CATSRTAGTGSSYEQYF; abundance: -; j_gene: TRBJ2-7; v_gene: TRBV15; d_gene: TRBD1
CDR3nt: TGTGCCAGCAGCGCCGCACTAGCGGATTCCTACAATGAGCAGTTCTTC; CDR3aa: CASSAALADSYNEQFF; abundance: once; j_gene: TRBJ2-1; v_gene: TRBV7-3; d_gene: TRBD2
CDR3nt: TGTGCCATTCTTTCGGACTTGGAGCAGTTCTTC; CDR3aa: CAILSDLEQFF; abundance: -; j_gene: TRBJ2-1; v_gene: TRBV6-1; d_gene: -
CDR3nt: TGCAGCGTGATAGCGGACCTCTCCTACAATGAGCAGTTCTTC; CDR3aa: CSVIADLSYNEQFF; abundance: -; j_gene: TRBJ2-1; v_gene: TRBV29-1; d_gene: -
CDR3nt: TGTGCCAGCAGGGACGGCTCAGGGTTACAAGAGACCCAGTACTTC; CDR3aa: CASRDGSGLQETQYF; abundance: -; j_gene: TRBJ2-5; v_gene: TRBV6-5; d_gene: -
CDR3nt: TGTGCCAGCAGCACCAGCACCTACGAGCAGTACTTC; CDR3aa: CASSTSTYEQYF; abundance: -; j_gene: TRBJ2-7; v_gene: TRBV7-9; d_gene: -
CDR3nt: TGTGCCAGCAGCTACCAACAGGGGTTGGGCCCCTACGAGCAGTACTTC; CDR3aa: CASSYQQGLGPYEQYF; abundance: -; j_gene: TRBJ2-7; v_gene: TRBV13; d_gene: TRBD1
CDR3nt: TGCGCCAGCAGCCCACTGGCACTTAACAATGAGCAGTTCTTC; CDR3aa: CASSPLALNNEQFF; abundance: -; j_gene: TRBJ2-1; v_gene: TRBV5-1; d_gene: -
CDR3nt: TGTGCCAGCAGCGAGACAGGGGGACGGACCGGGGAGCTGTTTTTT; CDR3aa: CASSETGGRTGELFF; abundance: -; j_gene: TRBJ2-2; v_gene: TRBV11-3; d_gene: TRBD1
CDR3nt: TGCAGCGTCCGGCCCGATCGGCGGATGGTCCATGAGCAGTTCTTC; CDR3aa: CSVRPDRRMVHEQFF; abundance: -; j_gene: TRBJ2-1; v_gene: TRBV29-1; d_gene: -
CDR3nt: TGTGCCACCGTTCCCCGCACAGATACGCAGTATTTT; CDR3aa: CATVPRTDTQYF; abundance: -; j_gene: TRBJ2-3; v_gene: TRBV6-1; d_gene: -
CDR3nt: TGTGCCAGCAGACAGGGGCAGAACACTGAAGCTTTCTTT; CDR3aa: CASRQGQNTEAFF; abundance: -; j_gene: TRBJ1-1; v_gene: TRBV27; d_gene: TRBD1
CDR3nt: TGCAGCGTTGAGGGACAGGGCTCCTACAATGAGCAGTTCTTC; CDR3aa: CSVEGQGSYNEQFF; abundance: -; j_gene: TRBJ2-1; v_gene: TRBV29-1; d_gene: TRBD1
CDR3nt: TGTGCCAGTAGTATAGATATCCCGGCTTACAATGAGCAGTTCTTC; CDR3aa: CASSIDIPAYNEQFF; abundance: -; j_gene: TRBJ2-1; v_gene: TRBV19; d_gene: -
CDR3nt: TGTGCCAGCAGTCCCACGGGGGCCAACGTCCTGACTTTC; CDR3aa: CASSPTGANVLTF; abundance: -; j_gene: TRBJ2-6; v_gene: TRBV27; d_gene: -
CDR3nt: TGTGCCAGCACCGGGGACATCACGGGATACACCGGGGAGCTGTTTTTT; CDR3aa: CASTGDITGYTGELFF; abundance: -; j_gene: TRBJ2-2; v_gene: TRBV7-9; d_gene: -
CDR3nt: TGTGCCAGTAGTGGAACTAGCGGGAGGCACTCCATTAATGAGCAGTTCTTC; CDR3aa: CASSGTSGRHSINEQFF; abundance: -; j_gene: TRBJ2-1; v_gene: TRBV19; d_gene: TRBD2
CDR3nt: TGTGCCAGCAGCTTTCCGGGACTAGCAGACTATACGCAGTATTTT; CDR3aa: CASSFPGLADYTQYF; abundance: -; j_gene: TRBJ2-3; v_gene: TRBV7-9; d_gene: TRBD2
CDR3nt: TGCAGCGTGAACATCGCGGGAGTGGCGGAGCAGTTCTTC; CDR3aa: CSVNIAGVAEQFF; abundance: -; j_gene: TRBJ2-1; v_gene: TRBV29-1; d_gene: TRBD2
CDR3nt: TGTGCCAGCAGTTTTCCCAACCCGGAGGGGGACAGGGTTGGCTACACCTTC; CDR3aa: CASSFPNPEGDRVGYTF; abundance: -; j_gene: TRBJ1-2; v_gene: TRBV28; d_gene: TRBD1
CDR3nt: TGTGCCAGCAGCCTAAGGACAGGGCCTTCGGGCAAAGAGACCCAGTACTTC; CDR3aa: CASSLRTGPSGKETQYF; abundance: -; j_gene: TRBJ2-5; v_gene: TRBV7-8; d_gene: TRBD1
CDR3nt: TGCAGCGTTGCCACAGGGACAAACTACGAGCAGTACTTC; CDR3aa: CSVATGTNYEQYF; abundance: -; j_gene: TRBJ2-7; v_gene: TRBV29-1; d_gene: -
CDR3nt: TGTGCCATCAGACCCTACGAGCAGTACTTC; CDR3aa: CAIRPYEQYF; abundance: -; j_gene: TRBJ2-7; v_gene: TRBV10-3; d_gene: -
CDR3nt: TGCGCCAGCAGCGGGACTAGCGGGAGGGGAATGACAGATACGCAGTATTTT; CDR3aa: CASSGTSGRGMTDTQYF; abundance: -; j_gene: TRBJ2-3; v_gene: TRBV5-1; d_gene: TRBD2
CDR3nt: TGTGCCAGCAGTTATAGGGGTGGGGAGCAGTACTTC; CDR3aa: CASSYRGGEQYF; abundance: -; j_gene: TRBJ2-7; v_gene: TRBV6-6; d_gene: -
CDR3nt: TGTGCCAGCAGCCCGGGGACAGGCCACTACGAGCAGTACTTC; CDR3aa: CASSPGTGHYEQYF; abundance: -; j_gene: TRBJ2-7; v_gene: TRBV5-5; d_gene: TRBD1
CDR3nt: TGTGCCAGCTCACCACGCGTCACGATGAACACTGAAGCTTTCTTT; CDR3aa: CASSPRVTMNTEAFF; abundance: once; j_gene: TRBJ1-1; v_gene: TRBV18; d_gene: -
CDR3nt: TGTGCCGGGCAAACAGCGGGAGTACCCTACAATGAGCAGTTCTTC; CDR3aa: CAGQTAGVPYNEQFF; abundance: few; j_gene: TRBJ2-1; v_gene: TRBV28; d_gene: TRBD2
CDR3nt: TGTGCCAGCAGCACAAGGACAGGGGGTAAAAGCAATCAGCCCCAGCATTTT; CDR3aa: CASSTRTGGKSNQPQHF; abundance: -; j_gene: TRBJ1-5; v_gene: TRBV7-8; d_gene: TRBD1
CDR3nt: TGTGCCAGTAGTCCGAGCCGGGACCCACGTAGCACGCAGTATTTT; CDR3aa: CASSPSRDPRSTQYF; abundance: -; j_gene: TRBJ2-3; v_gene: TRBV19; d_gene: -
CDR3nt: TGTGCCAGCAGCTTAGGCTTGACGGGACTAGCTAGCAATGAGCAGTTCTTC; CDR3aa: CASSLGLTGLASNEQFF; abundance: -; j_gene: TRBJ2-1; v_gene: TRBV11-2; d_gene: TRBD2
CDR3nt: TGTGCCAGTAGTGGGTCGGATACTTATGGCTACACCTTC; CDR3aa: CASSGSDTYGYTF; abundance: -; j_gene: TRBJ1-2; v_gene: TRBV19; d_gene: -
CDR3nt: TGTGCCACCAGCAGAGCAACCGGGGCTAAAGATCAGCCCCAGCATTTT; CDR3aa: CATSRATGAKDQPQHF; abundance: -; j_gene: TRBJ1-5; v_gene: TRBV15; d_gene: -
CDR3nt: TGTGCCAGTAGTATGGGAGGCAACAATGAGCAGTTCTTC; CDR3aa: CASSMGGNNEQFF; abundance: -; j_gene: TRBJ2-1; v_gene: TRBV19; d_gene: -
CDR3nt: TGTGCCAGCAGCGATACCGGGAGAGCGAACGAGCAGTACTTC; CDR3aa: CASSDTGRANEQYF; abundance: -; j_gene: TRBJ2-7; v_gene: TRBV13; d_gene: -
CDR3nt: TGTGCCAGCAGGGGGACTAGCGGGAGGGGTCCCAACAATGAGCAGTTCTTC; CDR3aa: CASRGTSGRGPNNEQFF; abundance: -; j_gene: TRBJ2-1; v_gene: TRBV2; d_gene: TRBD2
CDR3nt: TGTGCCACCAGCAGAGATTTAGGACAGGGTGATCAGCCCCAGCATTTT; CDR3aa: CATSRDLGQGDQPQHF; abundance: -; j_gene: TRBJ1-5; v_gene: TRBV15; d_gene: TRBD1
CDR3nt: TGTGCCAGCAGCCAGACAAGAGGGACTGGAGTCTACGAGCAGTACTTC; CDR3aa: CASSQTRGTGVYEQYF; abundance: -; j_gene: TRBJ2-7; v_gene: TRBV13; d_gene: -
CDR3nt: TGTGCCAGCAGCTTATCGTTGGGACAGGAGCACTACAATGAGCAGTTCTTC; CDR3aa: CASSLSLGQEHYNEQFF; abundance: -; j_gene: TRBJ2-1; v_gene: TRBV7-9; d_gene: TRBD1